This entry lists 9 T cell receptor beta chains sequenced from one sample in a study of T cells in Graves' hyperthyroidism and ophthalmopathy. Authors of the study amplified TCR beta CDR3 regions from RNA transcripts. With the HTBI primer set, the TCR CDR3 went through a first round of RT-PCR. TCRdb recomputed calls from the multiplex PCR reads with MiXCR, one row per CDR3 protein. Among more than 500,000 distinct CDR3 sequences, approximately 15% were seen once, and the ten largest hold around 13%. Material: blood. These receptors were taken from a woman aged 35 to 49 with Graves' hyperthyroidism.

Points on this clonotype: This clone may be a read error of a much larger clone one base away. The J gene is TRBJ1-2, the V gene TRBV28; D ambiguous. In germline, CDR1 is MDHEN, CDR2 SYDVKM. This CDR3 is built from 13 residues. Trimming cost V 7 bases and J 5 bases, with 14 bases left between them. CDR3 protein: CASTKFTEYGYTF. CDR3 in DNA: TGTGCCAGCACCAAATTCACAGAATATGGCTACACCTTC.

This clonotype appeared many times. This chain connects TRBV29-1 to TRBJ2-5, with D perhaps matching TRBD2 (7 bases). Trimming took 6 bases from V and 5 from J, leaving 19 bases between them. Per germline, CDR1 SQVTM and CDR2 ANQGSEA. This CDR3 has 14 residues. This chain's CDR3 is CSVISSGGGETQYF. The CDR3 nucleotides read TGCAGCGTCATCTCTAGCGGAGGGGGGGAGACCCAGTACTTC.

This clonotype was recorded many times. The CDR3 sequence: CASRRTGGGNYNEQFF. Here the CDR3 DNA reads TGTGCCAGCAGACGGACAGGGGGCGGTAACTACAATGAGCAGTTCTTC. The gene calls are TRBV28 and TRBJ2-1, with 11 bases matching TRBD1. The CDR3 is 16 residues long. With V trimmed by 6 bases and J by 3 bases, 7 bases remained unmatched. Germline CDR1 MDHEN, CDR2 SYDVKM. The entire variable domain, with the rest obtained from reference TRBV28 and TRBJ2-1, is as follows: DVKVTQSSRYLVKRTGEKVFLECVQDMDHENMFWYRQDPGLGLRLIYFSYDVKMKEKGDIPEGYSVSREKKERFSLILESASTNQTSMYLCASRRTGGGNYNEQFFGPGTRLTVL.

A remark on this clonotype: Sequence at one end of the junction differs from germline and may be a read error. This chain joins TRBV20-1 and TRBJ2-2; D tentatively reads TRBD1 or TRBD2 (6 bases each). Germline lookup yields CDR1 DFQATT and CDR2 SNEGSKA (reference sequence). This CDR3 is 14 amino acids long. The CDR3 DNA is TGCAGTGCCAGAGGGGGGCTGAACACCGGGGAGCTGTTTTTT. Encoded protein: CSARGGLNTGELFF.

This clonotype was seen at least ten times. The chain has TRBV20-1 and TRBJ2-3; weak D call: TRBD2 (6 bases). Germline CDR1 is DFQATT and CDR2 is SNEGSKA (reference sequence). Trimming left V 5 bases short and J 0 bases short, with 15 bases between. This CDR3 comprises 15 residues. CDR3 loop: CSAVGSGGSTDTQYF. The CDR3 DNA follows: TGCAGTGCTGTGGGTAGCGGAGGGAGCACAGATACGCAGTATTTT.

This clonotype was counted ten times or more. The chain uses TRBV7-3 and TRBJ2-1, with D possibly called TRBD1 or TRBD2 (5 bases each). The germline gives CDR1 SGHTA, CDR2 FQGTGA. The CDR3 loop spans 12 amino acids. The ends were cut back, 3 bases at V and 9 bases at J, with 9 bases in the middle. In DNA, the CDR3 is TGTGCCAGCAGCTTGAATGGGGGTGAGCAGTTCTTC. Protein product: CASSLNGGEQFF.

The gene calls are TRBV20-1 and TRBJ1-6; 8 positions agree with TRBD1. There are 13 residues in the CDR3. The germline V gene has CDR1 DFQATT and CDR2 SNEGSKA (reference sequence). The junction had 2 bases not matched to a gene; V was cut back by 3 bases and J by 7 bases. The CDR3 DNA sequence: TGCAGTGCTAGCTGGACAGGGAATTCACCCCTCCACTTT. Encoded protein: CSASWTGNSPLHF.

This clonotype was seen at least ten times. This CDR3 reads CASSQGLAGEGQFF. The CDR3 nucleotides read TGTGCCAGCAGCCAAGGGCTAGCGGGAGAGGGGCAGTTCTTC. This sequence joins TRBV3-1 and TRBJ2-1; 10 nucleotides align to TRBD2. Germline trimming cut 1 base from V and 12 bases from J; bases unmatched to any gene: 6. This CDR3 region has 14 residues. Germline values: CDR1 LGHDT, CDR2 YNNKEL (reference sequence).

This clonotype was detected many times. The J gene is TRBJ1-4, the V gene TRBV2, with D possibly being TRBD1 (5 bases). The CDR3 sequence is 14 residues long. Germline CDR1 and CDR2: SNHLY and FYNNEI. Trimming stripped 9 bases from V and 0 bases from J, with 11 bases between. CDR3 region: CASSWGSTNEKLFF. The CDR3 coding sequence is TGTGCCAGTTCTTGGGGCTCAACTAATGAAAAACTGTTTTTT.